A selection of T cell receptor beta chains follows, all from one sample in a study of cytomegalovirus exposure and HLA in healthy donors. Produced via immunoSEQ multiplex PCR; TCRdb's table is partial and in-frame only. This table holds about 170,000 clones, around 72% found once. Sequences were obtained from PBMCs. The receptors derive from a man aged 35 to 55 in good health and CMV-seropositive. Both conserved end residues are part of each CDR3. Each record gives: V gene, CDR3 length, clone size, J gene, CDR3 protein. Only part of the rows carry a size: once, few, many, or a class if the clone is expanded.

v_call: TRBV4-1; cdr3_length: 17; clone_size: -; j_call: TRBJ1-5; cdr3_aa: CASSQERGQGGNQPQHF
v_call: TRBV27; cdr3_length: 15; clone_size: -; j_call: TRBJ1-5; cdr3_aa: CASSLRGRGNQPQHF
v_call: TRBV19; cdr3_length: 15; clone_size: -; j_call: TRBJ2-1; cdr3_aa: CASSTGLAGGNEQFF
v_call: TRBV5-1; cdr3_length: 14; clone_size: -; j_call: TRBJ2-7; cdr3_aa: CASSLGQGAYEQYF
v_call: TRBV7-9; cdr3_length: 15; clone_size: -; j_call: TRBJ1-4; cdr3_aa: CASSPWESTNEKLFF
v_call: TRBV7-9; cdr3_length: 12; clone_size: -; j_call: TRBJ2-2; cdr3_aa: CAIRLGTGELFF
v_call: TRBV5-1; cdr3_length: 15; clone_size: -; j_call: TRBJ2-3; cdr3_aa: CASLNIAGGADTQYF
v_call: TRBV6-1; cdr3_length: 15; clone_size: -; j_call: TRBJ1-4; cdr3_aa: CASSDPGTPNEKLFF
v_call: TRBV18; cdr3_length: 15; clone_size: -; j_call: TRBJ1-6; cdr3_aa: CASSPPGQGGTPLHF
v_call: TRBV6-1; cdr3_length: 14; clone_size: few; j_call: TRBJ1-1; cdr3_aa: CASSEGGPNTEAFF
v_call: TRBV6-5; cdr3_length: 13; clone_size: -; j_call: TRBJ1-1; cdr3_aa: CATHRGWATEAFF
v_call: TRBV19; cdr3_length: 15; clone_size: -; j_call: TRBJ1-6; cdr3_aa: CASRLTVSYNSPLHF
v_call: TRBV6-5; cdr3_length: 14; clone_size: -; j_call: TRBJ1-1; cdr3_aa: CASSYSEGQGEAFF
v_call: TRBV5-4; cdr3_length: 14; clone_size: -; j_call: TRBJ1-1; cdr3_aa: CASSSGGWGTEAFF
v_call: TRBV15; cdr3_length: 15; clone_size: -; j_call: TRBJ2-1; cdr3_aa: CATSKPGLSHNEQFF
v_call: TRBV5-6; cdr3_length: 13; clone_size: few; j_call: TRBJ1-1; cdr3_aa: CASSIQGIAEAFF
v_call: TRBV19; cdr3_length: 14; clone_size: -; j_call: TRBJ1-2; cdr3_aa: CASSSKGILYGYTF
v_call: TRBV5-6; cdr3_length: 14; clone_size: -; j_call: TRBJ1-1; cdr3_aa: CASSLGQVYTEAFF
v_call: TRBV5-1; cdr3_length: 16; clone_size: few; j_call: TRBJ2-7; cdr3_aa: CASSLGLGTGGNEQYF
v_call: TRBV4-2; cdr3_length: 15; clone_size: -; j_call: TRBJ2-5; cdr3_aa: CASSQGGQLEETQYF
v_call: TRBV18; cdr3_length: 18; clone_size: -; j_call: TRBJ2-3; cdr3_aa: CASSPLRLAGGRADTQYF
v_call: TRBV5-1; cdr3_length: 14; clone_size: -; j_call: TRBJ1-2; cdr3_aa: CASSLTPGGGGYTF
v_call: TRBV5-1; cdr3_length: 15; clone_size: -; j_call: TRBJ2-7; cdr3_aa: CASSLAGQGAVEQYF
v_call: TRBV5-1; cdr3_length: 13; clone_size: few; j_call: TRBJ1-5; cdr3_aa: CASSFSGDQPQHF
v_call: TRBV5-4; cdr3_length: 16; clone_size: -; j_call: TRBJ1-2; cdr3_aa: CASSTPRGRAGRGYTF